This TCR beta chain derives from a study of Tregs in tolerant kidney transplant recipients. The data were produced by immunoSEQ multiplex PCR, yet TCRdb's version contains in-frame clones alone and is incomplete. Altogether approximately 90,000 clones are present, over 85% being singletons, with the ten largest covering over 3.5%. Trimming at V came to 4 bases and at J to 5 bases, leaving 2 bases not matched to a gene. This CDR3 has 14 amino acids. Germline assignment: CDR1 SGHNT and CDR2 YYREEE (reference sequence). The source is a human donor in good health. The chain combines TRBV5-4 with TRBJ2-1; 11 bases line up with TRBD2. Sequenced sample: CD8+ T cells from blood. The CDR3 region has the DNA TGTGCCAGCAGCCCACTAGCGGGGGACAATGAGCAGTTCTTC. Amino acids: CASSPLAGDNEQFF.